This section outlines one T cell receptor beta chain sequence together with its context. In the authors' workflow: Cell counts per sample came from amplifying reference gene primers. Sequenced by immunoSEQ multiplex PCR; TCRdb stores in-frame clones only, minus some. The V and J calls and clone size were taken over from that table, and D and trimming were inferred from the DNA. The sample includes 200,000 to 250,000 clones, approximately 80% of them seen just once. Germline-derived CDR1 and CDR2 are SGHRS and YFSETQ. The CDR3 length is 16 residues. The J segment lost 3 bases and the V segment lost 4 bases, leaving 5 bases of the junction unmatched. The data belong to a study of blood T cell repertoires in COVID-19. In the study overall: The samples span acute and convalescent COVID-19 from the United States, Italy and Spain. The cDNA or gDNA used as material had been derived from T cells, B-cell-depleted T cells, or PBMCs.

The sample was peripheral blood. This receptor was taken from a woman between 50 and 59 years old with acute or convalescent COVID-19. The J gene is TRBJ2-1, the V gene TRBV5-1; 12 nucleotides line up with TRBD2. CDR3 region: CASSPRTSGIYNEQFF. In nucleotides, the CDR3 is TGCGCCAGCAGCCCCCGGACTAGCGGGATCTACAATGAGCAGTTCTTC.